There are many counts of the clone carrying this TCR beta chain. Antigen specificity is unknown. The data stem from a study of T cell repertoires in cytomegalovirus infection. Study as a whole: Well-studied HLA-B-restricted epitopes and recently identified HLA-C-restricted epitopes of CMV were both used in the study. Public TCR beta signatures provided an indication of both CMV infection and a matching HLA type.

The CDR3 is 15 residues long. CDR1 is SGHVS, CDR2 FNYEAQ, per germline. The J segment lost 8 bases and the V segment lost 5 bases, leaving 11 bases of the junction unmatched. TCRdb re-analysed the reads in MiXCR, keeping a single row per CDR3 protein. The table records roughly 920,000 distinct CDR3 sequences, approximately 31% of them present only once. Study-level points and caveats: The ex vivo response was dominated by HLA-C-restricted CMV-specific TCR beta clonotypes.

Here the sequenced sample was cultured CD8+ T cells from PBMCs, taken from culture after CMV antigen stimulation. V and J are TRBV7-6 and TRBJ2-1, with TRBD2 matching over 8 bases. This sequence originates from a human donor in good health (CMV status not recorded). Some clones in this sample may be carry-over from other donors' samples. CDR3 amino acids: CASSPAGGHGYEQFF. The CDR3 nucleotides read TGTGCCAGCAGCCCGGCGGGGGGCCATGGGTATGAGCAGTTCTTC.